These 8 T cell receptor beta chains came from one sample sequenced in a study of T cells in Graves' hyperthyroidism and ophthalmopathy. The TCR beta CDR3 regions underwent amplification using RNA transcripts as the source. HTBI primers were employed in a first-round RT-PCR of the TCR CDR3. TCRdb re-called the multiplex PCR reads through MiXCR, storing one row per CDR3 protein. Found here are just under 750,000 distinct CDR3 sequences, 35% of them singletons; the top ten hold less than 40%. The sequencing input was blood. All receptors derive from a middle-aged woman with Graves' hyperthyroidism.

The genes are TRBV7-9 and TRBJ1-3; D is undetermined. V lost 2 bases and J lost 0, with 8 bases in between. The CDR3 consists of 15 residues. Germline values: CDR1 SEHNR, CDR2 FQNEAQ (reference sequence). The CDR3 nucleotides read TGTGCCAGCAGCTTATACTCCTACTCTGGAAACACCATATATTTT. This sequence encodes CASSLYSYSGNTIYF.

As to this clonotype: The junction departs from the called germline gene at one end, perhaps through a read error. V is TRBV5-5 and J is TRBJ2-5; a possible D gene is TRBD2 (6 bases). The CDR3 has 20 amino acids. Germline V CDR1 and CDR2: SGHKS, YYEKEE (reference sequence). CDR3 in amino acids: CASSLTSSFAGGGRRETQYF. Written as DNA, the CDR3 is TGCGCCAGCAGCTTGACTTCGTCTTTCGCTGGGGGAGGTCGGCGAGAGACCCAGTACTTC.

The rearrangement joins TRBV12-3 or TRBV12-4 to TRBJ1-3, with D hard to call. V lost 3 bases and J 9 bases, leaving 9 bases between the germline ends. The CDR3 totals 12 residues. CDR3 sequence reads: CASSFRTSTIYF. The CDR3 DNA sequence: TGTGCCAGCAGTTTTCGGACCAGCACCATATATTTT.

This clonotype was found many times. The CDR3 region has the DNA TGCAGCGTTGAAGATCCGGGACAGGGGGCGGGCGAGCAGTACTTC. This codes for CSVEDPGQGAGEQYF. The chain is built from TRBV29-1 and TRBJ2-7; TRBD1 aligns across 12 bases. The CDR3 has 15 residues. Per germline, CDR1 SQVTM and CDR2 ANQGSEA. J lost 6 bases, V lost 0 bases, and 6 bases had no gene match.

This clonotype turned up a few times. The chain is built from TRBV5-4 and TRBJ2-1, with 9 bases lining up with TRBD2. The V gene end was trimmed by 3 bases and the J gene end by 7 bases; junction bases not matched to a gene: 8. Germline CDR1 is SGHNT and CDR2 is YYREEE (reference sequence). The CDR3 length is 15 residues. In DNA form, the CDR3 reads TGTGCCAGCAGCTCGGGGACTAGCAGAAAGAATGAGCAGTTCTTC. It translates to CASSSGTSRKNEQFF.

The rearrangement links TRBV5-1 to TRBJ1-1; tentatively, D is TRBD1 (6 bases). V shed 3 bases and J shed 0 bases, with 9 bases lying between them. This CDR3 is 14 amino acids long. Germline V lookup: CDR1 SGHRS, CDR2 YFSETQ. As DNA, the CDR3 is TGCGCCAGCAGCTCCACAGGGATGAACACTGAAGCTTTCTTT. It specifies CASSSTGMNTEAFF.

To note about this clonotype: A much larger clone differs from this one at a single base, so this may be a read error. This likely comes from a read error, as the CDR3 has no conserved phenylalanine or tryptophan at its end. The V gene is TRBV20-1, the J gene TRBJ1-1, with 7 bases lining up with TRBD1. V was pared by 6 bases and J by 1 base, with 5 bases of the junction left unmatched. CDR3 length equals 13 residues. Germline CDR1 DFQATT, CDR2 SNEGSKA (reference sequence). The CDR3: CSAQTGSNTEAFL. CDR3 DNA sequence: TGCAGTGCCCAGACAGGGTCGAACACTGAAGCTTTCCTT.

This clonotype appeared a few times. J is TRBJ1-1 and V is TRBV2; 7 bases match TRBD1. After removal of 6 bases from V and 2 bases from J, the junction contained 15 bases not matched to a gene. CDR1 and CDR2 (germline): SNHLY, FYNNEI. This CDR3 spans 17 amino acids. CDR3 protein: CASSRLRTGLINTEAFF. The DNA for the CDR3 is TGTGCCAGCAGCCGCCTTAGGACAGGTTTGATTAACACTGAAGCTTTCTTT.